Listed here is a single T cell receptor (beta chain). Its target antigen remains unknown. No base quality values were provided; no much bigger clone lies one nucleotide off. TCRbeta CDR3 regions were amplified from genomic DNA by means of the immunoSEQ Assay, a bias-controlled multiplex PCR. Per the authors' processing: Nucleated cell counts per sample were estimated from amplification of reference gene primers within the assay. Sequence reads were collapsed and filtered to measure the absolute abundance of every unique TCRbeta CDR3 rearrangement. For each sample, productive Simpson clonality was calculated as the square root of Simpson's diversity index over productive rearrangements. Imported from immuneACCESS, the table was reduced by TCRdb to in-frame sequences with V and J called. These copies leave out some clones; in studies compared against another copy, an unresolved V gene accounts for under half, and the cause of the remainder is not known. That table gives V, J and clone size, and the DNA gave D and trimming. This sample gives 90,000 to 120,000 clones in total; over 75% of them show up just once. Around 6% of the sample is in the top ten clones.

Taken from cysteine to phenylalanine, the CDR3 has 15 residues. Of the read, only the CDR3 DNA is kept; its 45 bases are in frame from base 1. V gives up 1 base and J gives up 4 bases, and the segment between their germline ends measures 14 bases. This entry is derived from a study of blood T cell repertoires in COVID-19 (dated by TCRdb to the early 2020s). With respect to the entire study: Samples covering the acute and convalescent phases of COVID-19 were provided by collaborators in the United States, Italy and Spain. The prospective study material was composed of cDNA or gDNA derived from T cells, B-cell-depleted T cells, or PBMCs. Subjects who had been exposed to COVID-19, were actively infected with it, or had recovered from it provided the deeply sampled blood TCRbeta repertoires that made up the dataset. The repertoires were released in a freely available public database intended as a resource for research on the immune response to SARS-CoV-2. The samples were drawn from two sources: the first 160 participants of the ongoing ImmuneRACE study, and about 1,300 subjects contributed by 6 global collaborators. A de-identified subject ID, COVID-19 status, age in years and sex were almost always included in the sample metadata. Where HLA class I and class II types were available, the types were taken from metadata supplied by the sample provider, not from assay-based typing. Points the paper makes about the study in general: How much clinical and demographic metadata was included differed by source and by participant, and the metadata was provided uncurated.

Whole blood was collected in K2EDTA tubes by collaborating institutions according to the institutions' own protocols. For TCRbeta analysis, collaborators shipped samples in one of three forms: frozen whole blood, isolated PBMCs, or DNA extracted from either of those sample types. The sequence joins TRBV5-3 to TRBJ1-2; TRBD1 could be the D gene, as 5 bases match. TRBV5-3 is given ORF status, its function remaining uncertain. This receptor was identified in a human donor in a cohort sampled during active COVID-19. Input material: peripheral blood. The CDR3 reads CARSLSGHQGYGYTF. The DNA reads TGTGCCAGAAGCTTGTCGGGTCACCAGGGCTATGGCTACACCTTC.